Sequencing of this TCR beta chain was carried out in a study of OX40 agonist ivuxolimab in advanced cancers. As to this clone: This same CDR3 is encoded by further DNA sequences in the sample.

Profiled with immunoSEQ multiplex PCR; TCRdb holds only in-frame clones, not every one. The top ten clones hold 11% of a sample with tens of thousands of clones, around 91% of them seen once. Sequencing was performed on CD4+ or CD8+ T cells sorted from blood, taken in a trial of the OX40 agonist ivuxolimab. This TCR was recovered from an adult with an advanced solid tumor such as melanoma, head and neck, liver or kidney cancer.

The CDR3 here is CAWSNPNQPQHF. DNA of the CDR3: TGTGCCTGGAGTAACCCCAATCAGCCCCAGCATTTT. The rearrangement uses TRBV30 and TRBJ1-5; D is unresolved. V lost 2 bases to trimming and J lost 3 bases, with 5 bases between them. The CDR3 extends over 12 amino acids. CDR1 is GTSNPN and CDR2 is SVGIG in the germline V gene (reference sequence).